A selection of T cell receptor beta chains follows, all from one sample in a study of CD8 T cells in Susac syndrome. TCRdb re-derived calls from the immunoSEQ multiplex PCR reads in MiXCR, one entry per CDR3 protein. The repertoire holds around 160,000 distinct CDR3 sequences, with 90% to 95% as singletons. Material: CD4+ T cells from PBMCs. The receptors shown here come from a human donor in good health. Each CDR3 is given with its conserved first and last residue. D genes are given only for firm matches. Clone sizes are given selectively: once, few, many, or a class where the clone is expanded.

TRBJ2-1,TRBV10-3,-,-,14,CAISRDRDDNEQFF,TGTGCCATCAGCCGGGACCGGGATGACAATGAGCAGTTCTTC
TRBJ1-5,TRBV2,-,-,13,CASSLDTNQPQHF,TGTGCCAGCAGTCTTGACACCAATCAGCCCCAGCATTTT
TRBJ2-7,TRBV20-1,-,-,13,CSARRRVGYEQYF,TGCAGTGCTCGAAGGAGGGTAGGGTACGAGCAGTACTTC
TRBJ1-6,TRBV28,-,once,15,CASSLTPRRNSPLHF,TGTGCCAGCAGTTTGACTCCTCGCCGAAATTCACCCCTCCACTTT
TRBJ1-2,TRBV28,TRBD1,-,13,CASSLQGAYGYTF,TGTGCCAGCAGTTTACAGGGGGCGTATGGCTACACCTTC
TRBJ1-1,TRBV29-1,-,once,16,CSVAPEHGRLNTEAFF,TGCAGCGTCGCGCCAGAACACGGACGGTTGAACACTGAAGCTTTCTTT
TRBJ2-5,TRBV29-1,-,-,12,CSVGGVQETQYF,TGCAGCGTTGGTGGGGTCCAAGAGACCCAGTACTTC
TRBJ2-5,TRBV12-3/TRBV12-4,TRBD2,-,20,CASSLRGHGLAGGWQETQYF,TGTGCCAGCAGTCTTCGGGGCCACGGACTAGCGGGGGGCTGGCAAGAGACCCAGTACTTC
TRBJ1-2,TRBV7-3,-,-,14,CASSTLRDGGGYTF,TGTGCCAGCAGTACGTTGCGAGACGGCGGGGGCTACACCTTC
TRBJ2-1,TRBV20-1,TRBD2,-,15,CSASSLAGPYNEQFF,TGCAGTGCTAGTTCACTAGCGGGGCCCTACAATGAGCAGTTCTTC
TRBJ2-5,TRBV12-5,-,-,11,CATPPQETQYF,TGTGCTACCCCACCCCAGGAGACCCAGTACTTC
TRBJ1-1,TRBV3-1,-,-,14,CASSQDVGNTEAFF,TGTGCCAGCAGCCAAGATGTTGGGAACACTGAAGCTTTCTTT
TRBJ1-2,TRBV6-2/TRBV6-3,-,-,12,CASSQRQYGYTF,TGTGCCAGCAGTCAACGACAATATGGCTACACCTTC
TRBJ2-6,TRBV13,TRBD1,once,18,CASSPPRTGGFGANVLTF,TGTGCCAGCAGCCCACCCCGGACAGGGGGCTTTGGGGCCAACGTCCTGACTTTC
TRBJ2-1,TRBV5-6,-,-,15,CASSLGVSSYNEQFF,TGTGCCAGCAGCTTGGGAGTGAGCTCCTACAATGAGCAGTTCTTC
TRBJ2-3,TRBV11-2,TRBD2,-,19,CASSPHRTSGGAMTDTQYF,TGTGCCAGCAGCCCTCATCGGACTAGCGGGGGGGCAATGACAGATACGCAGTATTTT
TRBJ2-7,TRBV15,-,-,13,CATSEGTTHEQYF,TGTGCCACCAGCGAGGGAACAACCCACGAGCAGTACTTC
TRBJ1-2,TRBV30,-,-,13,CAWRGVANYGYTF,TGTGCCTGGAGGGGGGTCGCTAACTATGGCTACACCTTC
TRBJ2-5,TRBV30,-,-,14,CAWSPLAGQETQYF,TGTGCCTGGAGTCCTCTCGCGGGGCAAGAGACCCAGTACTTC
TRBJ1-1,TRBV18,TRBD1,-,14,CASSPGQSNTEAFF,TGTGCCAGCTCACCGGGACAGTCGAACACTGAAGCTTTCTTT
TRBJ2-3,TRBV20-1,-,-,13,CSAPLLVEDTQYF,TGCAGTGCCCCCCTCCTGGTGGAAGATACGCAGTATTTT
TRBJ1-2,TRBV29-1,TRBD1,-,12,CSVDRGLGGYTF,TGCAGCGTTGACAGGGGGCTTGGGGGCTACACCTTC
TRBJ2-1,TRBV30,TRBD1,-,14,CAWTGDRDYNEQFF,TGTGCCTGGACGGGGGACAGGGATTACAATGAGCAGTTCTTC
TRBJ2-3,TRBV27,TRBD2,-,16,CASSPGAGRGTDTQYF,TGTGCCAGCAGCCCAGGAGCGGGGAGAGGCACAGATACGCAGTATTTT
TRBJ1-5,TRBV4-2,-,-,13,CASSHPGVQPQHF,TGTGCCAGCAGCCATCCAGGGGTTCAGCCCCAGCATTTT
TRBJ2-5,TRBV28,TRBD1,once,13,CASNRDRGETQYF,TGTGCCAGCAACCGGGACAGGGGAGAGACCCAGTACTTC
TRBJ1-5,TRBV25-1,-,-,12,CASNEGNQPQHF,TGTGCCAGCAACGAGGGCAATCAGCCCCAGCATTTT
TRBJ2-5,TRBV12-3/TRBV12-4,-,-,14,CASSWSEGRETQYF,TGTGCCAGCAGTTGGTCCGAGGGCCGGGAGACCCAGTACTTC
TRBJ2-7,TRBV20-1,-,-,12,CSASPQLHEQYF,TGCAGTGCTAGCCCCCAGCTGCACGAGCAGTACTTC
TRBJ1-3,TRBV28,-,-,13,CASSLAAGNTIYF,TGTGCCAGCAGTTTAGCCGCTGGAAACACCATATATTTT
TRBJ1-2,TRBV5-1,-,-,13,CASTPTGLGGYTF,TGCGCCAGCACCCCAACAGGACTCGGAGGCTACACCTTC
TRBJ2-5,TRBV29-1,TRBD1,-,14,CSVEGRQGVKTQYF,TGCAGCGTTGAGGGGAGACAGGGGGTAAAGACCCAGTACTTC
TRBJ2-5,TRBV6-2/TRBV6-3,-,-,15,CASSAKWADQETQYF,TGTGCCAGCAGTGCGAAGTGGGCAGACCAAGAGACCCAGTACTTC
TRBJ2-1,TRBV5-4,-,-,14,CASSLPDGYNEQFF,TGTGCCAGCAGCCTCCCCGACGGGTACAATGAGCAGTTCTTC
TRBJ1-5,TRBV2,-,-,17,CASSDSAGGMGNQPQHF,TGTGCCAGCAGTGACTCCGCGGGAGGAATGGGCAATCAGCCCCAGCATTTT
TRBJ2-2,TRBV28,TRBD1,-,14,CASSLPTGVGELFF,TGTGCCAGCAGTTTACCCACAGGGGTCGGGGAGCTGTTTTTT
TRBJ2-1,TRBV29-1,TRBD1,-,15,CSAEPGQGTYNEQFF,TGCAGCGCAGAACCGGGACAGGGGACCTACAATGAGCAGTTCTTC
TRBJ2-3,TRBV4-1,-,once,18,CASSRKYADSIGGDTQYF,TGCGCCAGCAGCCGTAAGTACGCGGACTCGATCGGCGGAGATACGCAGTATTTT
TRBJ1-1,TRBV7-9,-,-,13,CASSQAGATEAFF,TGTGCCAGCAGCCAGGCGGGGGCCACTGAAGCTTTCTTT
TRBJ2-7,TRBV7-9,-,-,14,CASSPLGSLAARYF,TGTGCCAGCAGCCCCCTGGGCAGTTTAGCGGCTCGGTACTTC
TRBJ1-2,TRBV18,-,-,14,CASSPVQANYGYTF,TGTGCCAGCTCACCAGTCCAGGCTAACTATGGCTACACCTTC
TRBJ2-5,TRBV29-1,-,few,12,CSVERVQETQYF,TGCAGCGTTGAGAGGGTTCAAGAGACCCAGTACTTC
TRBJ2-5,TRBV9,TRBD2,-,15,CASSPTLAGDKTQYF,TGTGCCAGCAGTCCGACCCTAGCGGGGGACAAGACCCAGTACTTC
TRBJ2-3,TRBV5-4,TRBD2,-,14,CASMASGGTDTQYF,TGTGCCAGCATGGCTAGCGGGGGGACAGATACGCAGTATTTT
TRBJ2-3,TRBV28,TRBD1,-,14,CASSLPDRADTQYF,TGTGCCAGCAGTTTACCCGACAGGGCAGATACGCAGTATTTT
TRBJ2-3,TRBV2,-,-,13,CASSGQRTDTQYF,TGTGCCAGCAGTGGACAGCGCACAGATACGCAGTATTTT
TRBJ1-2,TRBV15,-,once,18,CATSRTYRVRDASYGYTF,TGTGCCACCAGCAGAACCTACAGGGTCCGGGATGCCTCCTATGGCTACACCTTC
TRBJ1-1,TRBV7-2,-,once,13,CASSTGMNTEAFF,TGTGCCAGCAGCACAGGGATGAACACTGAAGCTTTCTTT
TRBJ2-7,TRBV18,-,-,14,CASSPRGNSYEQYF,TGTGCCAGCTCACCAAGGGGGAATTCCTACGAGCAGTACTTC
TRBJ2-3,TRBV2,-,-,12,CASDRATDTQYF,TGTGCCAGCGACAGAGCCACAGATACGCAGTATTTT